Included here is one T cell receptor beta chain sequence, with context. This clone's antigen is unknown. Per-base quality was not reported, and no clone a single base away is much larger than it. TCRbeta CDR3 sequencing was performed on sorted unstimulated T cells and on proliferating T cells recovered from mixed lymphocyte reactions. Fresh whole blood from 9 to 10 HLA-typed healthy donors served as the source for isolating PBMCs. To map where alloreactive clones came from, CD4+ regulatory T cells in the unstimulated state were FACS-sorted. These data belong to a study of siplizumab effects on memory and regulatory T cells (dated by TCRdb to the late 2010s). With regard to the full study: The effect of the anti-CD2 antibody siplizumab on alloreactive T-cell subsets was examined in allogeneic mixed lymphocyte reactions constructed from human PBMCs. Study-level results and caveats: The cumulative frequency of alloreactive sequences traceable to unstimulated CD4+ memory T cells was significantly reduced by siplizumab. Whether proliferating Tregs from siplizumab cultures were suppressive was not functionally confirmed. Unstimulated naive T cells appeared to be more diverse than memory T cells, and naive cells seemed to make a substantial contribution to the alloresponse. Because sequences at frequencies below about 10^-5 were poorly captured, only a minor fraction of alloreactive clones could be mapped back to unstimulated subsets. About 75-95% of proliferating CD4+ or CD8+ clones could not be given a naive or memory phenotype. Of the alloreactive CD4+ clones that could be mapped, the Treg-derived share averaged approximately 67% with siplizumab compared with approximately 30% in control reactions.

Libraries were made using the immunoSEQ multiplex PCR assay. The deep sequencing platform assayed roughly 10^5 TCR templates per sample. Genomic DNA extracted from sorted T cells was used for TCRbeta CDR3 sequencing. In the authors' own workflow: The R programming language was used for the clonal analysis of the TCRbeta CDR3 data. Unstimulated samples were compared with post-reaction CFSE-low samples to define alloreactive CD4+ and CD8+ clones. By matching sequences to the repertoires of sorted unstimulated Treg and non-Treg cells, each alloreactive CD4+ clone was assigned a regulatory or non-regulatory origin. TCRdb's version of the immuneACCESS table is confined to in-frame rearrangements and falls short of the full clone set. An unresolved V gene accounts for under half of the shortfall where checked; the remainder is of unknown origin. For V, J and clone size, that table is used; D and trimming come from the DNA. Counted in this sample were some 97,000 clones; just over 90% of them appeared once. The biggest ten clones account for around 0.73% of the sample.

The junction shows trimming of 8 bases on V and 0 bases on J, plus 13 bases between the germline ends. From the cysteine up to the phenylalanine, the CDR3 has a length of 14 residues. The CDR3 DNA has 42 bases and is translated from base 1. CDR1 MNHEY and CDR2 SVGAGI were looked up in the germline V gene. The chain couples TRBV6-5 to TRBJ1-1; confidence is insufficient to name the D gene. This sequence was found in a human donor in good health. The source material was Tregs sorted from blood. The DNA is as follows: TGTGCCAGCCTTCGTCCAGGTATGAACACTGAAGCTTTCTTT. Translation gives CASLRPGMNTEAFF.